This TCR beta chain is from a study of T cell responses to AZD1222 COVID-19 vaccine. The assay was immunoSEQ multiplex PCR, and TCRdb's table has in-frame clones only and misses some. This table has about 150,000 clones, 80% to 90% appearing once. CDR3 length: 15 residues. Germline values: CDR1 MNHNS, CDR2 SASEGT. The germline V and J ends were trimmed by 2 bases and 1 base, with 9 bases remaining between them. The rearrangement joins TRBV6-1 to TRBJ2-1, with D possibly TRBD2 on 6 matching bases. Source: peripheral blood, taken after recovery from COVID-19. This TCR came from an adult who had recovered from COVID-19. Here the CDR3 DNA reads TGTGCCAGCAGTGAATCGGCGGGGTCCTACAATGAGCAGTTCTTC. Its translation is CASSESAGSYNEQFF.